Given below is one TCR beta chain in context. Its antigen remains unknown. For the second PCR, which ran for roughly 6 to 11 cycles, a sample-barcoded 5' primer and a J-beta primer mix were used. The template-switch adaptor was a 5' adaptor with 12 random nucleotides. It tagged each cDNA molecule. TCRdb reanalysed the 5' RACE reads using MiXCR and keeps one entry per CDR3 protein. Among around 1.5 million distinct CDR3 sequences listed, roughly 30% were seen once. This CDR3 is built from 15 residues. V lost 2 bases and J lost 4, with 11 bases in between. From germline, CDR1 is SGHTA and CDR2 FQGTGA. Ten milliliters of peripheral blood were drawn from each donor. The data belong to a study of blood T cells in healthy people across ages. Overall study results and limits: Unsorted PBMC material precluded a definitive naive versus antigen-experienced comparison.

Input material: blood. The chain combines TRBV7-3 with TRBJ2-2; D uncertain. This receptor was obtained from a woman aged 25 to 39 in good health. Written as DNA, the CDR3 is TGTGCCAGCAGCTTAGTTCCCGAGCGCACCGGGGAGCTGTTTTTT. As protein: CASSLVPERTGELFF.